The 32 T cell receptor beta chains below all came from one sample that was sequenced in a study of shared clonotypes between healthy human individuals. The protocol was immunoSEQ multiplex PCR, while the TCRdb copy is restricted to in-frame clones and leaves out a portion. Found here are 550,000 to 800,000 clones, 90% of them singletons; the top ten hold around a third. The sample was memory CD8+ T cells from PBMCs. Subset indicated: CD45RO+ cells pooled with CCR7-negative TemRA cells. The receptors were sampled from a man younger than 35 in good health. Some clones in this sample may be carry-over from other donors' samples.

The CDR3 region has the DNA TGTGCCAGCAGTTTGGCAACAGAGACAGCCATGAACACTGAAGCTTTCTTT. It encodes CASSLATETAMNTEAFF. The chain employs TRBV27 and TRBJ1-1; possibly TRBD1 for D (5 bases). Deletions cut 3 bases from V and 0 bases from J, with 17 bases between. Per germline, CDR1 MNHEY and CDR2 SMNVEV (reference sequence). This CDR3 is 17 amino acids long.

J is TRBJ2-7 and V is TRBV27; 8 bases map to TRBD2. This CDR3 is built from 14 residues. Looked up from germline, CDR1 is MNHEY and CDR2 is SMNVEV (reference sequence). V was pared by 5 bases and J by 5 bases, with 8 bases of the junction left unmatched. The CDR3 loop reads CASSPQREYHEQYF. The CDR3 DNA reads TGTGCCAGCAGTCCACAGCGGGAGTACCACGAGCAGTACTTC.

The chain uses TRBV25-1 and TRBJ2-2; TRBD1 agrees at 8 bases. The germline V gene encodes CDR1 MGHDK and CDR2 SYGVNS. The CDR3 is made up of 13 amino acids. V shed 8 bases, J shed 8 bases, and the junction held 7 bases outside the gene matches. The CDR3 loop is CASGGTGGGELFF. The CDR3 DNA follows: TGTGCCAGCGGCGGGACAGGAGGAGGGGAGCTGTTTTTT. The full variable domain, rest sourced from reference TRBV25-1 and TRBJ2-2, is EADIYQTPRYLVIGTGKKITLECSQTMGHDKMYWYQQDPGMELHLIHYSYGVNSTEKGDLSSESTVSRIRTEHFPLTLESARPSHTSQYLCASGGTGGGELFFGEGSRLTVL.

CDR3 nucleotides: TGTGCCAGCGACGTCGGGAGTAGCGAGCAGTACTTC. Its protein product is CASDVGSSEQYF. The chain is built from TRBV6-1 and TRBJ2-7, with D possibly matching TRBD2 (6 bases). Trimming shortened V by 8 bases and J by 6 bases, and 14 bases separated the two germline ends. The germline V gene encodes CDR1 MNHNS and CDR2 SASEGT. The CDR3 is 12 amino acids.

In DNA, the CDR3 is TGTGCCAGCAGCTTCCTGGGTGCGGGGGAAGCTTTCTTT. Translation gives CASSFLGAGEAFF. The chain combines TRBV5-4 with TRBJ1-1, with D uncertain. The CDR3 consists of 13 residues. Germline V gene lookup returns CDR1 SGHNT and CDR2 YYREEE (reference sequence). Trimming cost V 2 bases and J 8 bases, with 13 bases left between them.

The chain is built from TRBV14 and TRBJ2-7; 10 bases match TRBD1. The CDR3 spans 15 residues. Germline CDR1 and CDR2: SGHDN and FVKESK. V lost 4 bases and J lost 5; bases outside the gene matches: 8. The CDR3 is CASSLRDRGNHEQYF. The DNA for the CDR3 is TGTGCCAGCAGCCTCCGGGACAGGGGTAATCACGAGCAGTACTTC.

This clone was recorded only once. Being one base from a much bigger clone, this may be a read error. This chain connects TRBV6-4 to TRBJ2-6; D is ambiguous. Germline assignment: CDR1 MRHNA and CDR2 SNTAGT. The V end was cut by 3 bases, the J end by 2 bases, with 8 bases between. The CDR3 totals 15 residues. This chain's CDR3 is CASSEGGAGANVLTF. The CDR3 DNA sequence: TGTGCCAGCAGTGAAGGCGGCGCTGGGGCCAACGTCCTGACTTTC.

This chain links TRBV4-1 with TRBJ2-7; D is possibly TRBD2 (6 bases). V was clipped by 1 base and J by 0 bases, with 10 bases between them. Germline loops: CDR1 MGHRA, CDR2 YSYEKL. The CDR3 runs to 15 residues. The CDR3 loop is CASSQGNSGSYEQYF. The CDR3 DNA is TGCGCCAGCAGCCAAGGTAATAGCGGCTCCTACGAGCAGTACTTC.

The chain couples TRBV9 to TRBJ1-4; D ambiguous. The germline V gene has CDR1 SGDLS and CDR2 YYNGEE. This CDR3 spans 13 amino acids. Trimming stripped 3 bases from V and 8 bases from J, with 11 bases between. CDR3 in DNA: TGTGCCAGCAGCGCGCCGTATTCAGAAAAACTGTTTTTT. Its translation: CASSAPYSEKLFF.

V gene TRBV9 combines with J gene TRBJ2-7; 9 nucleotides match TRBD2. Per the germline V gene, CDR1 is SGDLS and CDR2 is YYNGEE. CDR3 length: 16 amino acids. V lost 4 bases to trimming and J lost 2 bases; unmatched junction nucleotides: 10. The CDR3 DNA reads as TGTGCCAGCAGCCCTTATAGCGGGGGAGGTCCCTACGAGCAGTACTTC. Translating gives CASSPYSGGGPYEQYF.

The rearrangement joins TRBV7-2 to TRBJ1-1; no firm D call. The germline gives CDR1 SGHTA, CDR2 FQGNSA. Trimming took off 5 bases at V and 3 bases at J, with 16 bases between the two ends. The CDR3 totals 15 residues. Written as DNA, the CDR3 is TGTGCCAGCAGCCTACTCCAGCCCTGGGACACTGAAGCTTTCTTT. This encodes CASSLLQPWDTEAFF.

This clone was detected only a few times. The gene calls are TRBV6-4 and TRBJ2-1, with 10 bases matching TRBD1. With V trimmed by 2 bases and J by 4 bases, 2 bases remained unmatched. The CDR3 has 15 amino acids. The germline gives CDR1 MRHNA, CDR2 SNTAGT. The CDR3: CASSDRTGGYNEQFF. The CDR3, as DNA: TGTGCCAGCAGTGACCGGACAGGGGGTTACAATGAGCAGTTCTTC.

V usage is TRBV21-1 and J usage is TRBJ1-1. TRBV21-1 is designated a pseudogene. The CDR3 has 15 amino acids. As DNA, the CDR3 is TGTGCCAGCAGCACAGGTAACCTAGGGAACACTGAAGCTTTCTTT. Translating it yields CASSTGNLGNTEAFF.

In nucleotides, the CDR3 is TGTGCCAGCACCGGGGTAGCAAGGAGCACAGATACGCAGTATTTT. Residues: CASTGVARSTDTQYF. The genes are TRBV6-5 and TRBJ2-3, with D tentatively TRBD2 (5 bases). V lost 7 bases and J lost 0, with 14 bases in between. Germline assignment: CDR1 MNHEY and CDR2 SVGAGI. The CDR3 covers 15 residues.

The CDR3 DNA reads as TGTGCCAGTAGTAACCCCAGGCAGTCCTACGAGCAGTACTTC. Translating it yields CASSNPRQSYEQYF. V is TRBV19 and J is TRBJ2-7, with unresolved D. Germline V lookup: CDR1 LNHDA, CDR2 SQIVND (reference sequence). The CDR3 is 14 amino acids. The V end lost 4 bases, the J end lost 1 base, and 11 bases lay between the germline ends.

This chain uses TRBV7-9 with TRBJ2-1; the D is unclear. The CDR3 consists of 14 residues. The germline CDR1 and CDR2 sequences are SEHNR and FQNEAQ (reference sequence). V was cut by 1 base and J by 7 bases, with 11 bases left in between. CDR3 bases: TGTGCCAGCAGCTTAGAGCGCTTAGAAAATGAGCAGTTCTTC. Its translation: CASSLERLENEQFF.

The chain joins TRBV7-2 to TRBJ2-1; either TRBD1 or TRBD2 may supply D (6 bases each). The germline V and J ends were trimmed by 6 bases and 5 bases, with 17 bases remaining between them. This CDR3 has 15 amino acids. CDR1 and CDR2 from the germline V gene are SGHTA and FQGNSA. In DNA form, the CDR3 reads TGTGCCAGCAGGCTCCCCGGGGGCGGGCACAATGAGCAGTTCTTC. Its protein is CASRLPGGGHNEQFF. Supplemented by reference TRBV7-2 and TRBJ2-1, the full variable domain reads GAGVSQSPSNKVTEKGKDVELRCDPISGHTALYWYRQSLGQGLEFLIYFQGNSAPDKSGLPSDRFSAERTGGSVSTLTIQRTQQEDSAVYLCASRLPGGGHNEQFFGPGTRLTVL.

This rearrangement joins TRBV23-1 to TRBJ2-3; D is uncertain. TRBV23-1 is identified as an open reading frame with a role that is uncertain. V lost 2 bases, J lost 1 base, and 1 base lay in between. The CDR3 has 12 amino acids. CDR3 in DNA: TGCGCCAGCAGTCAACGCACAGATACGCAGTATTTT. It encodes CASSQRTDTQYF.

This CDR3 is CASSNDRSSYNEQFF. The CDR3 DNA is TGCGCCAGCAGCAACGACAGGAGCTCCTACAATGAGCAGTTCTTC. V gene TRBV4-3 combines with J gene TRBJ2-1, with D possibly TRBD1 on 6 matching bases. This CDR3 comprises 15 residues. The ends were cut back, 5 bases at V and 0 bases at J, with 11 bases in the middle. The germline gives CDR1 LGHNA, CDR2 YSLEER.

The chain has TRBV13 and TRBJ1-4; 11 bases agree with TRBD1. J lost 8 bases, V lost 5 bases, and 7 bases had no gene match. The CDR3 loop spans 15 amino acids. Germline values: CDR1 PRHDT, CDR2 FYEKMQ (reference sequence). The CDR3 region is CASSATGTGGEKLFF. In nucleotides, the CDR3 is TGTGCCAGCAGCGCCACCGGGACAGGGGGGGAAAAACTGTTTTTT.

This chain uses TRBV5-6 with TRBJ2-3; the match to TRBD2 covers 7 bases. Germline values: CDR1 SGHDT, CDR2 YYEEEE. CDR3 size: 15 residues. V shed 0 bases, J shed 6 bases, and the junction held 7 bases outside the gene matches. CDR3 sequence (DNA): TGTGCCAGCAGCTTGGCTTCAGGGAGGGTCGATACGCAGTATTTT. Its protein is CASSLASGRVDTQYF.

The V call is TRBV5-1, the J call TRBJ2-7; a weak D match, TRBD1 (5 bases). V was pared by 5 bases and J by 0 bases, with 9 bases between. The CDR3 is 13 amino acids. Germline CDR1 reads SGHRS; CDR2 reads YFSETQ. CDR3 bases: TGCGCCAGCAGAGAGACAGTCTCCTACGAGCAGTACTTC. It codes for CASRETVSYEQYF.

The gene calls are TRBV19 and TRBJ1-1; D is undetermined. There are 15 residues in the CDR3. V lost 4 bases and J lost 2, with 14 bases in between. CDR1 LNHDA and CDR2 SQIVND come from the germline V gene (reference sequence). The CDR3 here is CASSTPMEANTEAFF. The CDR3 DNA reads TGTGCCAGTAGTACTCCAATGGAAGCAAACACTGAAGCTTTCTTT.

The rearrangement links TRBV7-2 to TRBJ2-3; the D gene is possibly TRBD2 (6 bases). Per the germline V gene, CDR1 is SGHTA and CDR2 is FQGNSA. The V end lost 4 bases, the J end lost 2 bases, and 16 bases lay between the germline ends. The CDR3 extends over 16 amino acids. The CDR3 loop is CASSSREVGPTDTQYF. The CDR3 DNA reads TGTGCCAGCAGCTCTAGGGAGGTGGGCCCCACAGATACGCAGTATTTT.

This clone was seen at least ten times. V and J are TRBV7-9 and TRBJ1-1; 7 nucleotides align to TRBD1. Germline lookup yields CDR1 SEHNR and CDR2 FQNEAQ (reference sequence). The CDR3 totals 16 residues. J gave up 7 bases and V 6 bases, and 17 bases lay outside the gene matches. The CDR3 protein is CASSRREGQSEGEAFF. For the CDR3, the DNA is TGTGCCAGCAGTAGGCGGGAGGGACAGAGTGAAGGTGAAGCTTTCTTT. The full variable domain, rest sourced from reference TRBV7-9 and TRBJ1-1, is DTGVSQNPRHKITKRGQNVTFRCDPISEHNRLYWYRQTLGQGPEFLTYFQNEAQLEKSRLLSDRFSAERPKGSFSTLEIQRTEQGDSAMYLCASSRREGQSEGEAFFGQGTRLTVV.

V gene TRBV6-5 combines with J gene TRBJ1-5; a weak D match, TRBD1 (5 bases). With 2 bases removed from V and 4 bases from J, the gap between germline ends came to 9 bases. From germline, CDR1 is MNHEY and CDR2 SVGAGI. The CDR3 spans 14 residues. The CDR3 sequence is CASSYDSGNQPQHF. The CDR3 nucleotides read TGTGCCAGCAGTTACGACTCAGGGAATCAGCCCCAGCATTTT.

The CDR3 is CASSQNFYSSGNTIYF. DNA for the CDR3: TGTGCCAGCAGCCAGAATTTTTACAGCTCTGGAAACACCATATATTTT. This rearrangement joins TRBV14 to TRBJ1-3; D remains ambiguous. Trimming took 3 bases from V and 0 from J, leaving 12 bases between them. Germline CDR1 SGHDN, CDR2 FVKESK. This CDR3 is built from 16 residues.

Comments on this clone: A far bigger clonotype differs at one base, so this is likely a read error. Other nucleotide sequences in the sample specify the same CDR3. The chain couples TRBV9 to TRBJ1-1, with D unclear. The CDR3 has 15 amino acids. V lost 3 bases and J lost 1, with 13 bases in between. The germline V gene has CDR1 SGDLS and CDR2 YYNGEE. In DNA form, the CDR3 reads TGTGCCAGCAGCGCCGCGCGGGGAGGGAACACTGAAGCTTTCTTT. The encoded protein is CASSAARGGNTEAFF.

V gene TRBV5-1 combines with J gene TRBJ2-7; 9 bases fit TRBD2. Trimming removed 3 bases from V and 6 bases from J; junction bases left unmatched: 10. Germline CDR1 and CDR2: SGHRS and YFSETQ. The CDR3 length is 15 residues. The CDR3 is CASSSRVAGVAEQYF. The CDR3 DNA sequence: TGCGCCAGCAGCTCCAGGGTAGCGGGAGTAGCCGAGCAGTACTTC.

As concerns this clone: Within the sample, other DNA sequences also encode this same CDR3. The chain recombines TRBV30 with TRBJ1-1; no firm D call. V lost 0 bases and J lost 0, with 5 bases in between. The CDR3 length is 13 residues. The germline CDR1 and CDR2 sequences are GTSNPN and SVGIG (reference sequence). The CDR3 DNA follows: TGTGCCTGGAGTGTTTCCGTGAACACTGAAGCTTTCTTT. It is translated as CAWSVSVNTEAFF.

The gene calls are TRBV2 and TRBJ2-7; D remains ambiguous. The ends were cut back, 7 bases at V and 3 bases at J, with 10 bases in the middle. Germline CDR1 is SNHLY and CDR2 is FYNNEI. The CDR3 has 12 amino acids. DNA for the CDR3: TGTGCCAGCACCTCGAACCACTACGAGCAGTACTTC. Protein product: CASTSNHYEQYF. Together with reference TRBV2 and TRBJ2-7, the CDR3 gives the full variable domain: EPEVTQTPSHQVTQMGQEVILRCVPISNHLYFYWYRQILGQKVEFLVSFYNNEISEKSEIFDDQFSVERPDGSNFTLKIRSTKLEDSAMYFCASTSNHYEQYFGPGTRLTVT.

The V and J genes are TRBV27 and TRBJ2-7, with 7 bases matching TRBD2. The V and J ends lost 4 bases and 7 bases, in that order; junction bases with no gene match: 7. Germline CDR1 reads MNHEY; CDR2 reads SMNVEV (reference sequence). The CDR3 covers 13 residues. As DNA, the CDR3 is TGTGCCAGCAGTTCATCGGGACTATGGGAGCAGTACTTC. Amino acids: CASSSSGLWEQYF.